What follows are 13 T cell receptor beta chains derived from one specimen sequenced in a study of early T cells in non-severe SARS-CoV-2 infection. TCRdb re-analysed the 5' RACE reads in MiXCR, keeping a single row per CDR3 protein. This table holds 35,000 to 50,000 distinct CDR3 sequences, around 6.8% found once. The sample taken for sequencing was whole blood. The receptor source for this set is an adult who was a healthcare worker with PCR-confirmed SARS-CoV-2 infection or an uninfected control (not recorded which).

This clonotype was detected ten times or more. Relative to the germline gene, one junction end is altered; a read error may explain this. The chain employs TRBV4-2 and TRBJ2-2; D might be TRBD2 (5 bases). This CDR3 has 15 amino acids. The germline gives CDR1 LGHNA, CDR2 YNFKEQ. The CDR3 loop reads CASSQEIGNSGELFF. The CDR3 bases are TGTGCCAGCAGCCAAGAGATCGGGAACTCCGGGGAGCTGTTTTTT.

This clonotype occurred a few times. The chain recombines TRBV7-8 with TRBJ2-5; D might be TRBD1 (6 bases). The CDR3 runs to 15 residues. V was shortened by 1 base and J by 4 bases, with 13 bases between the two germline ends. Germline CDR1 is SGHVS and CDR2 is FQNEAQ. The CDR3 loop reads CASSLDAGARETQYF. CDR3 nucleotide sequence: TGTGCCAGCAGCTTAGATGCAGGGGCAAGAGAGACCCAGTACTTC.

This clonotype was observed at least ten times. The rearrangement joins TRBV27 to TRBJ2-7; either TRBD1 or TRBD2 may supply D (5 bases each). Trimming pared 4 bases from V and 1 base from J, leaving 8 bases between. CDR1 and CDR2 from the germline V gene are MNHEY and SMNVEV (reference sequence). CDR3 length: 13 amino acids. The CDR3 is CASSSGPSYEQYF. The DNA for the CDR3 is TGTGCCAGCAGTTCGGGGCCTTCCTACGAGCAGTACTTC.

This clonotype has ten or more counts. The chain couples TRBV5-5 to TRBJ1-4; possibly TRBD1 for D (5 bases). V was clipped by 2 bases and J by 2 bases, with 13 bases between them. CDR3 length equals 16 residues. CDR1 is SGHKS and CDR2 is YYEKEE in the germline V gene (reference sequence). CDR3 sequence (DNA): TGTGCCAGCAGCTTCGGGGACCTAGCGACTAATGAAAAACTGTTTTTT. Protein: CASSFGDLATNEKLFF.

In DNA, the CDR3 is TGCAGCGGGCAGGGGGCTAACTATGGCTACACCTTC. Its protein is CSGQGANYGYTF. The chain couples TRBV29-1 to TRBJ1-2; 7 bases agree with TRBD1. Unmatched junction bases numbered 2, after V lost 7 bases and J lost 0 bases. This CDR3 has 12 amino acids. Looked up from germline, CDR1 is SQVTM and CDR2 is ANQGSEA.

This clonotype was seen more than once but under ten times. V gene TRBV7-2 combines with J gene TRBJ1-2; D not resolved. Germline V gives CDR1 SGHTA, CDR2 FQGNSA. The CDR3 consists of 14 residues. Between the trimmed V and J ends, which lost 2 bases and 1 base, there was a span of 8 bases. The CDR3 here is CASSLSPNNYGYTF. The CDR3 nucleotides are TGTGCCAGCAGCTTATCCCCAAATAACTATGGCTACACCTTC.

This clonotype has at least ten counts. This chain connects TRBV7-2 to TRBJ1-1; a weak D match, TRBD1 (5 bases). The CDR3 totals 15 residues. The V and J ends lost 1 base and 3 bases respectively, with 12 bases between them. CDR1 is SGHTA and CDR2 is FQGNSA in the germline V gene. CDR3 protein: CASSLDPGAHTEAFF. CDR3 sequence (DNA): TGTGCCAGCAGCTTAGATCCTGGGGCCCACACTGAAGCTTTCTTT.

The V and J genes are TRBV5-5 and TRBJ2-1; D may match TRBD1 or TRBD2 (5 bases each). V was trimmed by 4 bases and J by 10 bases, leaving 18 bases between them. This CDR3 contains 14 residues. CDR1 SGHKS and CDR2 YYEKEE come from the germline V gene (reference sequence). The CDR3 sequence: CASSLLGETDEQFF. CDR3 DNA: TGTGCCAGCAGCCTATTAGGGGAGACCGACGAGCAGTTCTTC.

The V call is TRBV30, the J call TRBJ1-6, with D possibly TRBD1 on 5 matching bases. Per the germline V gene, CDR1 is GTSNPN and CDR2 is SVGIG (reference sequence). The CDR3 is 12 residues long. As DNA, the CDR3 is TGTGCTGGCCCAGGGTACAATTCACCCCTCCACTTT. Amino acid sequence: CAGPGYNSPLHF.

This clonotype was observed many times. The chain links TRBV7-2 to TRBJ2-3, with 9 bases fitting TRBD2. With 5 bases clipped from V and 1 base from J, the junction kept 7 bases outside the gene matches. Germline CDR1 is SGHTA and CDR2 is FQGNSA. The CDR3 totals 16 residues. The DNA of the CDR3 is TGTGCCAGCAGCCGCAATAGCGGGGGCCGCACAGATACGCAGTATTTT. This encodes CASSRNSGGRTDTQYF.

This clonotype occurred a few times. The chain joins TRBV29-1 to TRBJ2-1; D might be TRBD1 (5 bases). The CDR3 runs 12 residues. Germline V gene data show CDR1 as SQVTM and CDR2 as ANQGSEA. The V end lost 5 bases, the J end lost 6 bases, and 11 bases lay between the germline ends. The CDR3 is CSVLGQGNEQFF. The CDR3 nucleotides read TGCAGCGTTCTGGGGCAGGGCAATGAGCAGTTCTTC.

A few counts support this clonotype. The CDR3 protein is CASSEGQYNEQFF. Here the CDR3 DNA reads TGCGCCAGCAGTGAGGGCCAATACAATGAGCAGTTCTTC. The chain employs TRBV10-2 and TRBJ2-1; D uncertain. CDR3 length: 13 residues. Trimming left V 2 bases short and J 4 bases short, with 6 bases between. The V gene's germline CDR1 is WSHSY and CDR2 SAAADI.

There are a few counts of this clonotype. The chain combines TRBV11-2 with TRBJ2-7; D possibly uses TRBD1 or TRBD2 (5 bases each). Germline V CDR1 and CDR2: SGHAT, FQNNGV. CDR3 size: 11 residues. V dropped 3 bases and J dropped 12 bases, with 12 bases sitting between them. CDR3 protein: CASSFRDAGYF. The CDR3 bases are TGTGCCAGCAGCTTCCGGGACGCGGGGTACTTC.